In its sample, the clone carrying this TCR beta chain was seen once. Its matching antigen is unknown. This specimen belongs to a study of OX40 agonist ivuxolimab in advanced cancers. Points from the study as a whole: Expanded clones tended on average to be more numerous among CD8+ T cells than CD4+.

This CDR3 comprises 15 residues. The V end was cut by 3 bases, the J end by 4 bases, with 13 bases between. CDR1 is KGHSH, CDR2 LQKENI, per germline. Generated by immunoSEQ multiplex PCR, the TCRdb table keeps only in-frame clones and is missing some. The sample lists tens of thousands of clones; more than 70% were seen once. The clonotype comes from an adult with an advanced solid tumor such as melanoma, head and neck, liver or kidney cancer. The chain uses TRBV18 and TRBJ1-5, with a tentative D call TRBD1 (5 bases). This specimen was CD4+ or CD8+ T cells sorted from blood, taken in a trial of the OX40 agonist ivuxolimab. The CDR3, as DNA: TGTGCCAGCTCACCTGGGGGTGGTCTGAATCAGCCCCAGCATTTT. Encoded protein: CASSPGGGLNQPQHF.